The rows below give T cell receptor beta chains drawn from one sample of a study of T cells after yellow fever vaccination. Each CDR3 protein is one row after TCRdb ran MiXCR on the 5' RACE reads. Of some 550,000 distinct CDR3 sequences listed, 19% are singletons. Source: PBMCs, taken 15 days after the yellow fever booster vaccination. The receptors come from a man aged 25 to 40 who received the YFV17D yellow fever vaccine. Both conserved end residues are part of each CDR3. The D gene is left open where the match is weak. Only part of the rows carry a size: once, few, many, or a class if the clone is expanded.

>TRBV6-5|.|TRBJ1-4|.|15
TGTGCCAGCAGTTACTCGAGCGGCCGGGCCGAAAAACTGTTTTTT
CASSYSSGRAEKLFF
>TRBV18|.|TRBJ2-1|TRBD2|13
TGTGCCAGCTCACCCCTATCGGGAGGTGAGCAGTTCTTC
CASSPLSGGEQFF
>TRBV29-1|few|TRBJ2-3|.|14
TGCAGCGCCGCCCCGTCCCTGAGCACAGATACGCAGTATTTT
CSAAPSLSTDTQYF
>TRBV7-2|few|TRBJ2-5|TRBD2|15
TGTGCCAGCAGCGAAACCGGGACTAGCGGAGAGACCCAGTACTTC
CASSETGTSGETQYF
>TRBV7-2|few|TRBJ2-1|.|10
TGTGCCAGCAGTGTCAATGAGCAGTTCTTC
CASSVNEQFF
>TRBV4-3|few|TRBJ2-7|.|14
TGCGCCAGCAGCCAGGTGGCCTTTTCCTACGAGCAGTACTTC
CASSQVAFSYEQYF
>TRBV28|few|TRBJ2-5|TRBD1|15
TGTGCCAGCAGCCTAGGGACAGGGCTTATCGAGACCCAGTACTTC
CASSLGTGLIETQYF
>TRBV15|few|TRBJ2-3|TRBD2|17
TGTGCCACCAGCAGCACTAGCGGGCGCATCAGCACAGATACGCAGTATTTT
CATSSTSGRISTDTQYF
>TRBV24-1|.|TRBJ2-5|TRBD2|16
TGTGCCACCAGTGACCTTCGACTAGCGGGAGATGAGACCCAGTACTTC
CATSDLRLAGDETQYF
>TRBV20-1|few|TRBJ2-7|.|15
TGCAGTGCTAGAGATTTTCCCCAGCCCTCCTACGAGCAGTACTTC
CSARDFPQPSYEQYF
>TRBV6-5|many|TRBJ1-6|TRBD1|17
TGTGCCAGCAGCCTGACAGGGTTCAACTCCTATAATTCACCCCTCCACTTT
CASSLTGFNSYNSPLHF
>TRBV11-2|few|TRBJ1-3|.|14
TGTGCCAGCAGCTTAGGGGATTCTGGAAACACCATATATTTT
CASSLGDSGNTIYF
>TRBV7-9|few|TRBJ2-7|.|11
TGTGCCAGCAGCACCCAGTACGAGCAGTACTTC
CASSTQYEQYF
>TRBV7-9|.|TRBJ2-1|TRBD2|16
TGTGCCAGCAGCCGTGGACTAGCGGGAGGGGACAATGAGCAGTTCTTC
CASSRGLAGGDNEQFF
>TRBV4-3|.|TRBJ1-6|.|15
TGCGCCAGCAGCCAAGGGGCCAGGGCGAATTCACCCCTCCACTTT
CASSQGARANSPLHF
>TRBV12-3/TRBV12-4|.|TRBJ2-6|.|18
TGTGCCAGCAGTTATCCGGCCTACAGGGACTCTGGGGCCAACGTCCTGACTTTC
CASSYPAYRDSGANVLTF
>TRBV7-3|.|TRBJ2-2|TRBD2|17
TGTGCCAGCAGCAATAACATGGTAGCGGGAGGCACCGGGGAGCTGTTTTTT
CASSNNMVAGGTGELFF
>TRBV29-1|.|TRBJ2-3|.|10
TGCAGCGTTCTTAGAAATACGCAGTATTTT
CSVLRNTQYF
>TRBV5-6|.|TRBJ2-5|TRBD1|18
TGTGCCAGCAGCTTGGAAGGAGGCAGGGGGCCCCTCCAAGAGACCCAGTACTTC
CASSLEGGRGPLQETQYF
>TRBV18|few|TRBJ1-3|.|16
TGTGCCAGCTCGCACGACAGACAGCGCTCTGGAAACACCATATATTTT
CASSHDRQRSGNTIYF
>TRBV11-3|.|TRBJ2-2|.|14
TGTGCCAGCAGCGCAGCGGCTAACACCGGGGAGCTGTTTTTT
CASSAAANTGELFF
>TRBV28|.|TRBJ2-7|TRBD2|14
TGTGCCAGCAGTTCTAGCGGAAAGTCCTACGAGCAGTACTTC
CASSSSGKSYEQYF
>TRBV12-3/TRBV12-4|.|TRBJ2-2|.|12
TGTGCCAGCAGTTTACCGTACGGGGAGCTGTTTTTT
CASSLPYGELFF
>TRBV20-1|many|TRBJ2-7|TRBD2|13
TGCAGTGCCGGACTAGCGGGAACCTACGAGCAGTACTTC
CSAGLAGTYEQYF
>TRBV10-3|.|TRBJ1-4|.|13
TGTGCCATCAGTGAGATACCCGTTGAAAAACTGTTTTTT
CAISEIPVEKLFF
>TRBV6-5|.|TRBJ2-1|.|14
TGTGCCAGCAGTTACGACCTCCTCGACAATGAGCAGTTCTTC
CASSYDLLDNEQFF
>TRBV6-2/TRBV6-3|once|TRBJ2-1|TRBD2|14
TGTGCCAGCAACCCAGCGGGAGGGTACAATGAGCAGTTCTTC
CASNPAGGYNEQFF
>TRBV29-1|few|TRBJ2-7|TRBD2|17
TGCAGCGTGGCCGGGACTAGCGGGAGTTATGGCTCCTACGAGCAGTACTTC
CSVAGTSGSYGSYEQYF
>TRBV20-1|.|TRBJ2-7|.|11
TGCAGTGCCCGATGGGGGTACGAGCAGTACTTC
CSARWGYEQYF
>TRBV20-1|few|TRBJ2-3|TRBD2|14
TGCAGTGCTAGACTAGCGGGAGTGTCAGATACGCAGTATTTT
CSARLAGVSDTQYF
>TRBV30|.|TRBJ2-1|.|13
TGTGCCTGGTCCAGGGTCCCCTACAATGAGCAGTTCTTC
CAWSRVPYNEQFF
>TRBV20-1|once|TRBJ1-1|TRBD1|16
TGCAGTACACCAGACAGGGAACGAGGTCTGAACACTGAAGCTTTCTTT
CSTPDRERGLNTEAFF
>TRBV20-1|.|TRBJ1-4|.|14
TGCATCGCACGCCAGGGAACAACTAATGAAAAACTGTTTTTT
CIARQGTTNEKLFF
>TRBV15|.|TRBJ2-7|.|13
TGTGCCACCAGCACGCTGAAAGGTTACGAGCAGTACTTC
CATSTLKGYEQYF
>TRBV12-3/TRBV12-4|few|TRBJ2-7|.|14
TGTGCCAGCAGTTTCACTGTGACTTACGGGGAGCAGTACTTC
CASSFTVTYGEQYF
>TRBV4-3|few|TRBJ2-2|.|17
TGCGCCAGCAGCCAAGATAGGAGACTAGAGGACACCGGGGAGCTGTTTTTT
CASSQDRRLEDTGELFF
>TRBV7-8|.|TRBJ1-2|.|13
TGTGCCAGCTCTGTCGCAGGGACCTATGGCTACACCTTC
CASSVAGTYGYTF
>TRBV20-1|.|TRBJ2-7|.|12
TGCAGTGCTAGTTGGAACAGCTACGAGCAGTACTTC
CSASWNSYEQYF
>TRBV7-2|.|TRBJ2-4|.|14
TGTGCCAGCAGCCGGGCCTTAGCCAAAAACATTCAGTACTTC
CASSRALAKNIQYF
>TRBV2|few|TRBJ2-3|TRBD2|16
TGTGCCAGCAGTCTCGTGACTAGCGGGAGTGGTGGTACGCAGTATTTT
CASSLVTSGSGGTQYF
>TRBV7-2|.|TRBJ2-2|.|12
TGTGCCAGCAACCTGGGGACCGGGGAGCTGTTTTTT
CASNLGTGELFF
>TRBV5-1|.|TRBJ2-6|.|16
TGCGCCAGCAAGGGAGCGGATCTGGCAGGGGCCAACGTCCTGACTTTC
CASKGADLAGANVLTF
>TRBV28|.|TRBJ2-6|.|23
TGTGCCAGCAGTTTATCCCTGACCCACTATACTAGGGATGAGACTTCTGGGGCCAACGTCCTGACTTTC
CASSLSLTHYTRDETSGANVLTF
>TRBV6-5|few|TRBJ1-1|.|11
TGTGCCAGCAAGGGCGGAGAAGAAGCTTTCTTT
CASKGGEEAFF
>TRBV7-2|few|TRBJ2-3|TRBD2|16
TGTGCCAGCAGCACCTCGACTAGCGGGAGGTCAGATACGCAGTATTTT
CASSTSTSGRSDTQYF
>TRBV5-1|.|TRBJ2-7|TRBD1|14
TGCGCCAGCAGAGCTCCGGGACAGATAAACGAGCAGTACTTC
CASRAPGQINEQYF
>TRBV18|few|TRBJ2-7|.|13
TGTGCCAGCTCACCACCGATCAGGTACGAGCAGTACTTC
CASSPPIRYEQYF
>TRBV11-2|few|TRBJ2-7|TRBD2|16
TGTGCCAGCAGCCAAAGAAGGGCGGGAGGGCCGAACGAGCAGTACTTC
CASSQRRAGGPNEQYF
>TRBV25-1|.|TRBJ2-1|.|12
TGTGCCAGCAGTGAATGGAACAGGGAGGTGTTCTTC
CASSEWNREVFF